These 30 T cell receptor beta chains share one sample of origin, sequenced in a study of blood T cell repertoires in COVID-19. Sequenced by immunoSEQ multiplex PCR; TCRdb stores in-frame clones only, minus some. This sample has about 180,000 clones; roughly three quarters occur once, and the top ten carry around 11%. Sequencing was carried out using peripheral blood. All receptors derive from a woman older than 75 with COVID-19, enrolled during active disease.

The table lists this clone with many counts. The V gene is TRBV7-6, the J gene TRBJ2-1; 8 bases agree with TRBD1. V dropped 3 bases and J dropped 3; count of bases not matched to a gene: 7. The CDR3 spans 16 residues. The germline gives CDR1 SGHVS, CDR2 FNYEAQ. The CDR3 DNA sequence: TGTGCCAGCAGCTTCTCTCGGGACAGGTTCTACAATGAGCAGTTCTTC. Its protein product is CASSFSRDRFYNEQFF. The full variable domain, rest sourced from reference TRBV7-6 and TRBJ2-1, is GAGVSQSPRYKVTKRGQDVALRCDPISGHVSLYWYRQALGQGPEFLTYFNYEAQQDKSGLPNDRFSAERPEGSISTLTIQRTEQRDSAMYRCASSFSRDRFYNEQFFGPGTRLTVL.

This clone was seen more than once but under ten times. CDR3 in DNA: TGCGCCAGCAGTCAACCACCCACTGAACAGGGAAATCAGACCGGGGAGCTGTTTTTT. This codes for CASSQPPTEQGNQTGELFF. The chain uses TRBV23-1 and TRBJ2-2, with D perhaps TRBD1 (6 bases). TRBV23-1 is an open reading frame, and its role is uncertain. This CDR3 has 19 residues. Trimming removed 2 bases from V and 5 bases from J, with 24 bases in between.

The gene calls are TRBV10-3 and TRBJ2-1; no reliable D call. CDR1 and CDR2 (germline): ENHRY, SYGVKD. V was cut by 8 bases and J by 4 bases, with 12 bases left in between. The CDR3 sequence is 13 residues long. CDR3 sequence reads: CAIGVGSYNEQFF. CDR3 coding DNA: TGTGCCATCGGAGTAGGTTCTTACAATGAGCAGTTCTTC.

The rearrangement uses TRBV2 and TRBJ2-7; TRBD1 matches 9 bases. Germline V CDR1 and CDR2: SNHLY, FYNNEI. The CDR3 runs to 16 residues. V lost 4 bases, J lost 2 bases, and 9 bases stayed unmatched. CDR3 DNA: TGTGCCAGCAGTGGGCTCGGGACAGGGTTTCCCTACGAGCAGTACTTC. The encoded protein is CASSGLGTGFPYEQYF.

CDR3 DNA: TGTGCCAGTAGTTCAAGGGACAGAGGTACGGGGCGGCCCCAGCATTTT. Protein sequence: CASSSRDRGTGRPQHF. The J gene is TRBJ1-5, the V gene TRBV19, with 7 bases fitting TRBD1. CDR3 length: 16 amino acids. V lost 5 bases to trimming and J lost 9 bases; unmatched junction nucleotides: 16. The germline V gene encodes CDR1 LNHDA and CDR2 SQIVND (reference sequence).

The chain employs TRBV11-1 and TRBJ1-1; D gene ambiguous. The CDR3 runs to 14 residues. Looked up from germline, CDR1 is SGHAT and CDR2 is FQDESV (reference sequence). Between the trimmed V and J ends, which lost 3 bases and 1 base, there was a span of 9 bases. This chain's CDR3 is CASSFSRQNTEAFF. CDR3 sequence (DNA): TGTGCCAGCAGCTTTTCTCGACAGAACACTGAAGCTTTCTTT.

The rearrangement joins TRBV5-1 to TRBJ1-1; D is perhaps TRBD1 (5 bases). Trimming pared 2 bases from V and 1 base from J, leaving 9 bases between. This CDR3 is 14 amino acids long. CDR1 and CDR2 (germline): SGHRS, YFSETQ. The CDR3 DNA is TGCGCCAGCAGCTTAGACAGTCCGAACACTGAAGCTTTCTTT. It translates to CASSLDSPNTEAFF.

V and J are TRBV20-1 and TRBJ1-6; 8 bases agree with TRBD1. The CDR3 is 11 amino acids. V trimming: 5 bases; J trimming: 10 bases; junction bases outside the gene matches: 1. Germline values: CDR1 DFQATT, CDR2 SNEGSKA (reference sequence). CDR3 residues: CSAYRGSPLHF. The CDR3 nucleotides are TGCAGTGCTTACAGGGGGTCACCCCTCCACTTT.

The V gene is TRBV19, the J gene TRBJ2-1; 9 nucleotides match TRBD2. V lost 8 bases, J lost 0 bases, and 14 bases stayed unmatched. The CDR3 runs to 18 residues. From germline, CDR1 is LNHDA and CDR2 SQIVND (reference sequence). CDR3 loop: CASGNFGRGGGSYNEQFF. In DNA, the CDR3 is TGTGCCAGTGGAAATTTCGGGCGGGGGGGAGGCTCCTACAATGAGCAGTTCTTC.

The V and J genes are TRBV5-1 and TRBJ2-5, with no clear D. The CDR3 covers 14 residues. Germline V lookup: CDR1 SGHRS, CDR2 YFSETQ. Trimming stripped 4 bases from V and 2 bases from J, with 12 bases between. The CDR3 protein is CASSAGRPQETQYF. The CDR3 nucleotides are TGCGCCAGCAGCGCTGGCAGGCCTCAAGAGACCCAGTACTTC.

V usage is TRBV6-5 and J usage is TRBJ2-7; 9 nucleotides align to TRBD1. Germline CDR1 and CDR2: MNHEY and SVGAGI. Trimming cost V 8 bases and J 1 base; bases outside gene matches: 6. The CDR3 extends over 14 amino acids. Here the CDR3 reads CASGGTGFSYEQYF. The DNA of the CDR3 is TGTGCCAGCGGGGGGACAGGGTTTTCCTACGAGCAGTACTTC.

The CDR3 bases are TGTGCCAGCAGCCCCCGGGGGACAGGAGAGGACTACGAGCAGTACTTC. Translated: CASSPRGTGEDYEQYF. The chain couples TRBV11-3 to TRBJ2-7, with 8 bases fitting TRBD1. Germline loops: CDR1 SGHNT, CDR2 YENEEA. This CDR3 spans 16 amino acids. The trim removed 5 bases at V and 3 bases at J, leaving 12 bases unmatched.

V usage is TRBV5-1 and J usage is TRBJ2-5; 11 bases match TRBD1. With V trimmed by 4 bases and J by 8 bases, 7 bases remained unmatched. Germline V gene sequence: CDR1 SGHRS, CDR2 YFSETQ. CDR3 length: 14 residues. CDR3 sequence: CASSVGQGGDTQYF. The CDR3 DNA sequence: TGCGCCAGCAGCGTGGGACAGGGGGGAGATACCCAGTACTTC.

This chain links TRBV11-3 with TRBJ2-5; D ambiguous. This CDR3 contains 14 residues. Germline assignment: CDR1 SGHNT and CDR2 YENEEA. Trimming shortened V by 1 base and J by 1 base, and 7 bases separated the two germline ends. The CDR3 sequence is CASSLVDFQETQYF. The CDR3 coding sequence is TGTGCCAGCAGCTTAGTAGACTTCCAAGAGACCCAGTACTTC.

This clone was seen only once. The rearrangement links TRBV5-1 to TRBJ2-7, with 8 nucleotides matching TRBD1. Germline CDR1 SGHRS, CDR2 YFSETQ. V shed 3 bases, J shed 1 base, and the junction held 6 bases outside the gene matches. The CDR3 is made up of 15 amino acids. CDR3 DNA: TGCGCCAGCAGCTCAGATGGGACAGGATCCTACGAGCAGTACTTC. It specifies CASSSDGTGSYEQYF. Complete variable domain (other parts from reference TRBV5-1 and TRBJ2-7): KAGVTQTPRYLIKTRGQQVTLSCSPISGHRSVSWYQQTPGQGLQFLFEYFSETQRNKGNFPGRFSGRQFSNSRSEMNVSTLELGDSALYLCASSSDGTGSYEQYFGPGTRLTVT.

The chain has TRBV28 and TRBJ2-7; D is possibly TRBD2 (6 bases). The V end was cut by 6 bases, the J end by 3 bases, with 18 bases between. Per germline, CDR1 MDHEN and CDR2 SYDVKM. The CDR3 has 15 residues. The CDR3 here is CASRPGLGTFYEQYF. The CDR3 nucleotides read TGTGCCAGCAGACCGGGACTCGGCACTTTCTACGAGCAGTACTTC.

CDR3 sequence reads: CATSRDLRDRGNEQFF. DNA of the CDR3: TGTGCCACCAGCAGAGATCTGAGAGACAGGGGGAATGAGCAGTTCTTC. V is TRBV15 and J is TRBJ2-1; TRBD1 aligns across 9 bases. Trimming removed 0 bases from V and 7 bases from J; junction bases left unmatched: 7. The germline V gene has CDR1 LNHNV and CDR2 YYDKDF (reference sequence). The CDR3 loop spans 16 amino acids.

V and J are TRBV7-6 and TRBJ2-5; 14 positions match TRBD2. The ends lost 5 bases at V and 5 bases at J; junction bases unmatched: 10. The V gene's germline CDR1 is SGHVS and CDR2 FNYEAQ. CDR3 size: 17 residues. DNA of the CDR3: TGTGCCAGCAGCGCCGGACTAGCGGGAGGCGGAATGGAGACCCAGTACTTC. As protein: CASSAGLAGGGMETQYF.

The rearrangement joins TRBV27 to TRBJ2-3, with 11 bases aligning to TRBD1. The germline V gene encodes CDR1 MNHEY and CDR2 SMNVEV (reference sequence). This CDR3 contains 15 residues. V trimming: 10 bases; J trimming: 2 bases; junction bases outside the gene matches: 8. Written as DNA, the CDR3 is TGTGCCACCTCGGACAGGGGGCCTCACACAGATACGCAGTATTTT. Encoded protein: CATSDRGPHTDTQYF.

This chain uses TRBV3-1 (or the pseudogene TRBV3-2) with TRBJ2-3; no reliable D call. The CDR3 consists of 12 residues. CDR1 is LGHDT, CDR2 YNNKEL, per germline (reference sequence). The V gene lost 6 bases and the J gene lost 0 bases, with 4 bases spanning the gap. CDR3 loop: CASRHSTDTQYF. CDR3 DNA sequence: TGTGCCAGCAGACATAGCACAGATACGCAGTATTTT.

The chain is built from TRBV9 and TRBJ2-1; 7 nucleotides line up with TRBD2. The CDR3 loop spans 20 amino acids. Trimming removed 3 bases from V and 1 base from J; junction bases left unmatched: 19. Germline V lookup: CDR1 SGDLS, CDR2 YYNGEE. CDR3: CASSEQKPGSGRLSYNEQFF. CDR3 DNA sequence: TGTGCCAGCAGCGAACAAAAGCCCGGTAGCGGGCGTCTTTCCTACAATGAGCAGTTCTTC. The full variable domain, rest sourced from reference TRBV9 and TRBJ2-1, is DSGVTQTPKHLITATGQRVTLRCSPRSGDLSVYWYQQSLDQGLQFLIQYYNGEERAKGNILERFSAQQFPDLHSELNLSSLELGDSALYFCASSEQKPGSGRLSYNEQFFGPGTRLTVL.

The gene calls are TRBV11-1 and TRBJ2-1, with TRBD2 matching over 9 bases. The CDR3 is 15 amino acids. Trimming took 5 bases from V and 12 from J; bases not matched to a gene: 14. The germline CDR1 and CDR2 sequences are SGHAT and FQDESV (reference sequence). CDR3 sequence reads: CASSAHERGAGRQFF. CDR3 DNA: TGTGCCAGCAGCGCCCACGAGCGGGGGGCCGGTAGGCAGTTCTTC.

This chain connects TRBV7-6 to TRBJ2-5; maybe TRBD1 (6 bases). The length of the CDR3 is 15 residues. Germline lookup yields CDR1 SGHVS and CDR2 FNYEAQ. Trimming left V 1 base short and J 5 bases short, with 14 bases between. Written as DNA, the CDR3 is TGTGCCAGCAGCTTAGTAGGGGGTTGGACGGAGACCCAGTACTTC. This gives the protein CASSLVGGWTETQYF.

This clone has only one observation. The V and J genes are TRBV14 and TRBJ1-4; D gene unclear. The CDR3 totals 13 residues. The germline V gene encodes CDR1 SGHDN and CDR2 FVKESK. V was shortened by 4 bases and J by 8 bases, with 11 bases between the two germline ends. For the CDR3, the DNA is TGTGCCAGCAGCCCGCGACACTCCGAAAAACTGTTTTTT. It yields the protein CASSPRHSEKLFF.

The chain employs TRBV3-1 (or the pseudogene TRBV3-2) and TRBJ2-2, with 9 bases identical to TRBD2. This CDR3 spans 17 amino acids. J lost 3 bases, V lost 1 base, and 6 bases had no gene match. Germline V gene data show CDR1 as LGHDT and CDR2 as YNNKEL (reference sequence). The CDR3 coding sequence is TGTGCCAGCAGCCAAGTTGCGGGGGGGCCCGACACCGGGGAGCTGTTTTTT. Translated: CASSQVAGGPDTGELFF.

V and J are TRBV29-1 and TRBJ2-6; D ambiguous. This CDR3 contains 16 residues. Germline lookup yields CDR1 SQVTM and CDR2 ANQGSEA. The V gene lost 2 bases and the J gene lost 3 bases, with 14 bases spanning the gap. The DNA for the CDR3 is TGCAGCGTTGAAAAGGTACAGCTTGATGGGGCCAACGTCCTGACTTTC. It encodes CSVEKVQLDGANVLTF.

This clone was detected once. This chain links TRBV11-2 with TRBJ2-5, with 10 bases aligning to TRBD2. Germline CDR1 and CDR2: SGHAT and FQNNGV. V gave up 3 bases and J gave up 2 bases; unmatched junction bases: 9. The length of the CDR3 is 17 residues. Here the CDR3 reads CASSLGAGSGGQETQYF. The CDR3 DNA reads TGTGCCAGCAGCTTGGGGGCGGGTAGCGGGGGGCAAGAGACCCAGTACTTC.

V usage is TRBV3-1 (or the pseudogene TRBV3-2) and J usage is TRBJ1-2; 11 bases are shared with TRBD1. CDR1 LGHDT and CDR2 YNNKEL come from the germline V gene (reference sequence). This CDR3 comprises 14 residues. The V gene end was trimmed by 5 bases and the J gene end by 6 bases; junction bases not matched to a gene: 5. CDR3 region: CASSLRTGGDGYTF. The DNA for the CDR3 is TGTGCCAGCAGCTTACGGACAGGGGGCGATGGCTACACCTTC.

Only a few counts were recorded for this clone. V is TRBV7-9 and J is TRBJ2-7; D unclear. Germline lookup yields CDR1 SEHNR and CDR2 FQNEAQ (reference sequence). V shed 1 base and J shed 6 bases, with 7 bases lying between them. This CDR3 is built from 12 residues. The CDR3 region is CASSLGSFEQYF. The CDR3 DNA reads as TGTGCCAGCAGCTTAGGTTCATTCGAGCAGTACTTC.

V gene TRBV3-1 (or the pseudogene TRBV3-2) combines with J gene TRBJ1-4; D is perhaps TRBD1 (5 bases). The CDR3 runs 14 residues. The germline V gene encodes CDR1 LGHDT and CDR2 YNNKEL (reference sequence). The V gene lost 1 base and the J gene lost 7 bases, with 10 bases spanning the gap. The CDR3 DNA is TGTGCCAGCAGCCAAGGGGGGGGAGGTGAAAAACTGTTTTTT. Translated: CASSQGGGGEKLFF.